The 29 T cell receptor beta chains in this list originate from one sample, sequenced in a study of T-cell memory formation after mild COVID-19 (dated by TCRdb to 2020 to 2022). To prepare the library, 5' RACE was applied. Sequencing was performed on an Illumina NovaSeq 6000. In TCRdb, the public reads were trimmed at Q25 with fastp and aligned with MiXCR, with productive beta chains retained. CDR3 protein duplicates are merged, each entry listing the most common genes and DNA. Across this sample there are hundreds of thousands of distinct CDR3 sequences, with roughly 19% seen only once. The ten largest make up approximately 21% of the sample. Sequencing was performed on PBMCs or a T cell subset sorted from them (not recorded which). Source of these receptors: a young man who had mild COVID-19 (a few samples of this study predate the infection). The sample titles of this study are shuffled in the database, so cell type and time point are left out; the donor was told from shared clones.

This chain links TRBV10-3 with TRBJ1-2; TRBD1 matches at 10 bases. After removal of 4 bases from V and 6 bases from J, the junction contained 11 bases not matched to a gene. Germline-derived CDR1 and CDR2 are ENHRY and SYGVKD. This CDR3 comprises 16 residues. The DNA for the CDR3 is TGTGCCATCAGTGGCTCCCCGGGACAGGGGACTAATGGCTACACCTTC. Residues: CAISGSPGQGTNGYTF.

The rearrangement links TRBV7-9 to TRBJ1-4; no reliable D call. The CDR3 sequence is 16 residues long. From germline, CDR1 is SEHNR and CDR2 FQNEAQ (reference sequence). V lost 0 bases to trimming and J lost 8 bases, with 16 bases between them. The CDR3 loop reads CASSLARAGIPEKLFF. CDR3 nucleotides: TGTGCCAGCAGCTTAGCCCGGGCGGGGATTCCCGAAAAACTGTTTTTT.

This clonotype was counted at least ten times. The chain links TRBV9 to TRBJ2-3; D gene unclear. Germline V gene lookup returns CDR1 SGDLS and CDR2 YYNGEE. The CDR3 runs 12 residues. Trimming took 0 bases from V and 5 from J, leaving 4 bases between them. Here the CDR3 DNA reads TGTGCCAGCAGCGTAGATAGAGATACGCAGTATTTT. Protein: CASSVDRDTQYF.

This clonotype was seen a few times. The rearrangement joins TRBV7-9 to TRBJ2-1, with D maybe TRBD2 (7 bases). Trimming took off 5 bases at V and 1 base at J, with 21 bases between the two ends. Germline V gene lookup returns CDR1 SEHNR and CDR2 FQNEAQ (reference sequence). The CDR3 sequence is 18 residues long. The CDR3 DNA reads TGTGCCAGCAGCCACGGCTGGGGGGGCGGGGTGTCCTACAATGAGCAGTTCTTC. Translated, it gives CASSHGWGGGVSYNEQFF.

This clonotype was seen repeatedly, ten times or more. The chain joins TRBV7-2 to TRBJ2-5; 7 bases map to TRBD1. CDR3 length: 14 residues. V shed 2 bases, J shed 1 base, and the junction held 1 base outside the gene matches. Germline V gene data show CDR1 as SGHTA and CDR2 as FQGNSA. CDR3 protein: CASSLRQGQETQYF. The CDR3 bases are TGTGCCAGCAGCTTACGACAGGGCCAAGAGACCCAGTACTTC.

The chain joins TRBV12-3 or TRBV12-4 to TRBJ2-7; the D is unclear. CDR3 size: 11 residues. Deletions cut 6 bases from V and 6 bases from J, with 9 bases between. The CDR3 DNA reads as TGTGCCAGCAGCACCCGCGGCGAGCAGTACTTC. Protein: CASSTRGEQYF.

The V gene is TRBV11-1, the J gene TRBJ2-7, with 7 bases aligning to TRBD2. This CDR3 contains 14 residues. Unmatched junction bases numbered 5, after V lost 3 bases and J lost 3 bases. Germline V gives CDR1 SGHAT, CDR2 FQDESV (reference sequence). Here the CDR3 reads CASSFHWGGYEQYF. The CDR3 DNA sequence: TGTGCCAGCAGCTTCCATTGGGGGGGCTACGAGCAGTACTTC. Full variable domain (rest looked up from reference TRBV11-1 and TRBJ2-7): EAEVAQSPRYKITEKSQAVAFWCDPISGHATLYWYRQILGQGPELLVQFQDESVVDDSQLPKDRFSAERLKGVDSTLKIQPAELGDSAMYLCASSFHWGGYEQYFGPGTRLTVT.

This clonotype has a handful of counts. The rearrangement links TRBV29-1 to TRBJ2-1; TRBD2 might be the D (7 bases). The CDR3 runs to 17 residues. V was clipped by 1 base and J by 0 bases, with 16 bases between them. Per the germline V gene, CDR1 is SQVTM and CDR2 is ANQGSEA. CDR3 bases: TGCAGCGTTGAAGCCCCCATGGGGGGGCTCTCCTACAATGAGCAGTTCTTC. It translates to CSVEAPMGGLSYNEQFF.

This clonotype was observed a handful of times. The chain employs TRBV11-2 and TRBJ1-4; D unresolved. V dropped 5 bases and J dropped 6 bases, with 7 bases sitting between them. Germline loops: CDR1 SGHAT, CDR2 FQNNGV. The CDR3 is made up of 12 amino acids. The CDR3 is CASSPEDEKLFF. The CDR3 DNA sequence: TGTGCCAGCAGCCCGGAGGATGAAAAACTGTTTTTT.

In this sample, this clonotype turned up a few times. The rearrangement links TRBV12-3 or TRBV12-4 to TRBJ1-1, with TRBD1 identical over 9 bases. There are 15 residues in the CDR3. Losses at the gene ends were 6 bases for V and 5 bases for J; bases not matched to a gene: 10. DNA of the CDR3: TGTGCCAGCAGCCCGACAGGGGGAGTTGCGACTGAAGCTTTCTTT. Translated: CASSPTGGVATEAFF.

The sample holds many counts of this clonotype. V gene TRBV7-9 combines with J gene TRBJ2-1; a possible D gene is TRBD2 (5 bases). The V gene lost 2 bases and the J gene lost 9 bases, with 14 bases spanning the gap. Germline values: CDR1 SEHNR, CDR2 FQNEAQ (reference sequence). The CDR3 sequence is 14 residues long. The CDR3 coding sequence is TGTGCCAGCAGCTTATTTCGGGTAGAGGGTGAGCAGTTCTTC. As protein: CASSLFRVEGEQFF.

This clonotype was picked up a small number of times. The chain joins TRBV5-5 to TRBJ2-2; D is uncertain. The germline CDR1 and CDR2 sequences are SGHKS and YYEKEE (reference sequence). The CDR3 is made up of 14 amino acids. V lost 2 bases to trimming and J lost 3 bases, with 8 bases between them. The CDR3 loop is CASSFATHTGELFF. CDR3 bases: TGTGCCAGCAGCTTTGCCACCCACACCGGGGAGCTGTTTTTT.

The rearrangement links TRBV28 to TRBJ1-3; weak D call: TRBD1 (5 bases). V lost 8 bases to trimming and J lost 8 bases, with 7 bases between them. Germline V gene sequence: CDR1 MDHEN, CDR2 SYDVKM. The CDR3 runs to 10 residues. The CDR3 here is CASQGDTIYF. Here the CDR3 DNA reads TGTGCCAGCCAGGGAGACACCATATATTTT.

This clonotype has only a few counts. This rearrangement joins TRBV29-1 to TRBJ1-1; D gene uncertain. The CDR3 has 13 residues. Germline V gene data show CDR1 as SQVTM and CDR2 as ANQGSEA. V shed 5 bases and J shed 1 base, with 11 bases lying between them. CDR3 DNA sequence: TGCAGCGTTCCCCCGAGCCAGAACACTGAAGCTTTCTTT. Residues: CSVPPSQNTEAFF.

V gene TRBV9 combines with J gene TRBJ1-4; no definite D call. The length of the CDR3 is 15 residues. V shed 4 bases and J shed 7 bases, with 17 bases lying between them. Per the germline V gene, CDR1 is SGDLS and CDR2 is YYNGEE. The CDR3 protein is CASSSDLEWGEKLFF. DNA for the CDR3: TGTGCCAGCAGCTCCGACCTCGAATGGGGTGAAAAACTGTTTTTT.

The CDR3 here is CASSQDSHNEQFF. The CDR3 DNA follows: TGTGCCAGCAGCCAGGACAGTCACAATGAGCAGTTCTTC. The chain is built from TRBV7-2 and TRBJ2-1; tentatively, D is TRBD1 (6 bases). This CDR3 spans 13 amino acids. From germline, CDR1 is SGHTA and CDR2 FQGNSA. V was pared by 5 bases and J by 5 bases, with 10 bases between.

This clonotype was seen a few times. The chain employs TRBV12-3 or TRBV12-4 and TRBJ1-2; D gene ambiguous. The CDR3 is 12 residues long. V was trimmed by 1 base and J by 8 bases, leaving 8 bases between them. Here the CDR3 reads CASSLVLRGYTF. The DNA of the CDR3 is TGTGCCAGCAGTTTAGTGTTAAGGGGCTACACCTTC.

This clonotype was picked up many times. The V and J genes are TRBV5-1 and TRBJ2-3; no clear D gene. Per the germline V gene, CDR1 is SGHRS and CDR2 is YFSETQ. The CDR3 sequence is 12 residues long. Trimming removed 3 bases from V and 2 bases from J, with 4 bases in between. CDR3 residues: CASSSNTDTQYF. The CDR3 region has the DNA TGCGCCAGCAGCTCTAACACAGATACGCAGTATTTT.

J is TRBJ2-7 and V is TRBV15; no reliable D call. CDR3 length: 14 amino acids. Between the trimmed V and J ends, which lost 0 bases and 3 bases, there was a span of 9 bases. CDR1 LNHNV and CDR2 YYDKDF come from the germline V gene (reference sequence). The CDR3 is CATSRDKGFYEQYF. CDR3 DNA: TGTGCCACCAGCAGAGATAAAGGGTTCTACGAGCAGTACTTC.

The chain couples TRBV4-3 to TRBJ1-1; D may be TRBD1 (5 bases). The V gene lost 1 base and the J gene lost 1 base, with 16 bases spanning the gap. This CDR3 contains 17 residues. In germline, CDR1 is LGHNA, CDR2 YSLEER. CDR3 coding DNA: TGCGCCAGCAGCCAAGCTCGAGGGGTGCAGGGGAACACTGAAGCTTTCTTT. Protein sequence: CASSQARGVQGNTEAFF.

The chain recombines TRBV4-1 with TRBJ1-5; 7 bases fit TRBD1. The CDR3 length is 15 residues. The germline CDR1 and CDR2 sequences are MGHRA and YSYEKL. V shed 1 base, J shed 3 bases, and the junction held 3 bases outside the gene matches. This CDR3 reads CASSQGGQHNQPQHF. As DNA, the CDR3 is TGCGCCAGCAGCCAAGGGGGACAGCACAATCAGCCCCAGCATTTT.

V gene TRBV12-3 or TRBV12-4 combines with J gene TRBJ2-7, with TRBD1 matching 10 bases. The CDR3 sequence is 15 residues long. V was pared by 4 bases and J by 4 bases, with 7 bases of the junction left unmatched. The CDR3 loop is CASSSPGQGTYEQYF. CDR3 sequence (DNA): TGTGCCAGCAGTTCTCCGGGACAGGGGACTTACGAGCAGTACTTC.

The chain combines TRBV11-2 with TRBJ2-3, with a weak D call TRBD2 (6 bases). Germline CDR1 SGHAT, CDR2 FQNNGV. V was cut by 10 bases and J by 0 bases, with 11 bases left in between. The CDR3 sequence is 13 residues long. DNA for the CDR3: TGTGCCACCGGGGGTTCTAGCACAGATACGCAGTATTTT. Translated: CATGGSSTDTQYF. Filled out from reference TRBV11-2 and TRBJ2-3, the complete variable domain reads EAGVAQSPRYKIIEKRQSVAFWCNPISGHATLYWYQQILGQGPKLLIQFQNNGVVDDSQLPKDRFSAERLKGVDSTLKIQPAKLEDSAVYLCATGGSSTDTQYFGPGTRLTVL.

This CDR3 reads CASSPTGVDTEAFF. CDR3 in DNA: TGCGCCAGCAGCCCAACAGGGGTGGACACTGAAGCTTTCTTT. This rearrangement joins TRBV4-1 to TRBJ1-1; 7 bases fit TRBD1. The J segment lost 3 bases and the V segment lost 4 bases, leaving 5 bases of the junction unmatched. Germline V lookup: CDR1 MGHRA, CDR2 YSYEKL. The CDR3 runs to 14 residues.

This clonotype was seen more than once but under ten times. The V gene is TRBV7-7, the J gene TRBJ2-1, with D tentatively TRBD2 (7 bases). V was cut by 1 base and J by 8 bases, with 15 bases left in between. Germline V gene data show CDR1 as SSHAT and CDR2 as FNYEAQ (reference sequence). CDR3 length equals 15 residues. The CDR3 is CASSLGRGQSYEQFF. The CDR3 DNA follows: TGTGCCAGCAGCTTAGGGCGGGGGCAGAGTTATGAGCAGTTCTTC.

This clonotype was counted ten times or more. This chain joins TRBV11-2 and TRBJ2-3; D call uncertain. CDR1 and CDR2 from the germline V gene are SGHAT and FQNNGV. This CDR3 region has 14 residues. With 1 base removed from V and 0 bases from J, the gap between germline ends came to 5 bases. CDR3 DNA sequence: TGTGCCAGCAGCTTAGGTGCTAGCACAGATACGCAGTATTTT. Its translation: CASSLGASTDTQYF.

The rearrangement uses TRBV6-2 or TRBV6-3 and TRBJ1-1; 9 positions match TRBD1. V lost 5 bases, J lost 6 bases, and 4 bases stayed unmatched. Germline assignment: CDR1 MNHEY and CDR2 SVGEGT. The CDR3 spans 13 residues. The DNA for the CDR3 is TGTGCCAGCAGTGGGGACAGGGTCCCTGAAGCTTTCTTT. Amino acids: CASSGDRVPEAFF.

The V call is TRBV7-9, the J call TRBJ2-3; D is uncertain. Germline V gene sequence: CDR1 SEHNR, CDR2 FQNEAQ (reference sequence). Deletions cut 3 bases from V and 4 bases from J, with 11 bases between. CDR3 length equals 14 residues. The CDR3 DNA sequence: TGTGCCAGCAGCTTTTCGAAGTCCGCAGATACGCAGTATTTT. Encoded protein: CASSFSKSADTQYF.

CDR3 sequence: CASSLSGTGNNEQFF. The CDR3 nucleotides are TGTGCCAGCAGCTTGAGTGGGACGGGCAACAATGAGCAGTTCTTC. This rearrangement joins TRBV5-5 to TRBJ2-1, with D perhaps given as TRBD1 or TRBD2 (5 bases each). Trimming removed 1 base from V and 5 bases from J, with 13 bases in between. CDR3 length: 15 amino acids. Germline-derived CDR1 and CDR2 are SGHKS and YYEKEE (reference sequence). Full variable domain (outside the CDR3, taken from reference TRBV5-5 and TRBJ2-1): DAGVTQSPTHLIKTRGQQVTLRCSPISGHKSVSWYQQVLGQGPQFIFQYYEKEERGRGNFPDRFSARQFPNYSSELNVNALLLGDSALYLCASSLSGTGNNEQFFGPGTRLTVL.